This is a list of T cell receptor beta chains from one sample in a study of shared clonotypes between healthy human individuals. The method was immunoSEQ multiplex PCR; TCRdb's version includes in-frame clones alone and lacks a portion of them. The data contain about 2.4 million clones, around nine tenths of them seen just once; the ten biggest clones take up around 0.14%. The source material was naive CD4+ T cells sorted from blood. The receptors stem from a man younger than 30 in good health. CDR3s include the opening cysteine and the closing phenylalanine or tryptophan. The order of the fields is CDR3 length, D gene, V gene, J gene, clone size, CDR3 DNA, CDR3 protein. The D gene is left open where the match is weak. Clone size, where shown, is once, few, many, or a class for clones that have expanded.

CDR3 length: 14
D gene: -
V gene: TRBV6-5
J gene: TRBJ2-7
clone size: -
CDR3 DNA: TGTGCCAGCACCCAAGGAGTATTGGCCGACGAGCAGTACTTC
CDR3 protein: CASTQGVLADEQYF

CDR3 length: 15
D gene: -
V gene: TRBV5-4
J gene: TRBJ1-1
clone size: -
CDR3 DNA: TGTGCCAGCAGCTTGGTGGACAGAAAGGCGACTGAAGCTTTCTTT
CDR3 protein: CASSLVDRKATEAFF

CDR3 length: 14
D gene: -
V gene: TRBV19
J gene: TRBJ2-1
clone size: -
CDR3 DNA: TGTGCCAGTAGTATAGGGGGCGGGAACGATGAGCAGTTCTTC
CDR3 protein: CASSIGGGNDEQFF

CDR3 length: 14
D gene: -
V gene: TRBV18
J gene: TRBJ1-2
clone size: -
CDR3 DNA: TGTGCCAGCTCACCTAGCACGGACCCCTATGGCTACACCTTC
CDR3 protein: CASSPSTDPYGYTF

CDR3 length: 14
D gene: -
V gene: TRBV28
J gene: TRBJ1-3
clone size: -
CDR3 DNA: TGTGCCAGCCAGCAGGGGAGCTCTGGAAACACCATATATTTT
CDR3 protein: CASQQGSSGNTIYF

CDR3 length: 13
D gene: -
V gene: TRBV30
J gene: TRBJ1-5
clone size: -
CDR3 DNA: TGTGCCTGGAGTCGGACAGGCAATCAGCCCCAGCATTTT
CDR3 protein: CAWSRTGNQPQHF

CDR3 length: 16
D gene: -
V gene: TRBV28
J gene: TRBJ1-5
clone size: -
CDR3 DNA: TGTGCCAGCAGTCCCGAGACAGGTTTTAGCAATCAGCCCCAGCATTTT
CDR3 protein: CASSPETGFSNQPQHF

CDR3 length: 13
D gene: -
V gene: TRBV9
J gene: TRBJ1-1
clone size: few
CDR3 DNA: TGTGCCAGCAGCCCGGGACTGAACACTGAAGCTTTCTTT
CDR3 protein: CASSPGLNTEAFF

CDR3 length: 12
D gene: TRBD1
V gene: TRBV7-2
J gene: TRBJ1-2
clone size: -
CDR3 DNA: TGTGCCAGCAGCCCACAGGGGTATGGCTACACCTTC
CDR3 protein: CASSPQGYGYTF

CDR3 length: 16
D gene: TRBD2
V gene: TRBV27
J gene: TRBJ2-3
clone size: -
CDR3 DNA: TGTGCCAGCAGTAGAGGTTTGAGCGGGAGACAAGATACGCAGTATTTT
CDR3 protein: CASSRGLSGRQDTQYF

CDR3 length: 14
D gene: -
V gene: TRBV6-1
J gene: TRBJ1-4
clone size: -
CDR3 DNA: TGTGCCAGCAGTCAGGACAGTCGTAATGAAAAACTGTTTTTT
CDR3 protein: CASSQDSRNEKLFF

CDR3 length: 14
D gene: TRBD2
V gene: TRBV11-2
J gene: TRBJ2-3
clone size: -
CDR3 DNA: TGTGCCAGCGGGAGGGGTCCCCTCACAGATACGCAGTATTTT
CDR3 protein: CASGRGPLTDTQYF

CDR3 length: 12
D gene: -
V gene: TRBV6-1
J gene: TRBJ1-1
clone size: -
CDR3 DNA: TGTGCCAGCAGGACAGTGAACACTGAAGCTTTCTTT
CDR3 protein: CASRTVNTEAFF

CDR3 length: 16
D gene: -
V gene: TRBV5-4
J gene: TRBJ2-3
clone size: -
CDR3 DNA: TGTGCCAGCAGCTTAGGGGGGCCCGGAAGCGCAGATACGCAGTATTTT
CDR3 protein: CASSLGGPGSADTQYF

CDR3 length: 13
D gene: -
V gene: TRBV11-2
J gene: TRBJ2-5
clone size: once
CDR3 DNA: TGTGCCAGCAGCTTAGGACTCTCTGAGACCCAGTACTTC
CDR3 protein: CASSLGLSETQYF

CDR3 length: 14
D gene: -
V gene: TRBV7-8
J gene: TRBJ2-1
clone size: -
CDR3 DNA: TGTGCCAGCAGCACTCCCGGGACTCTCAATGAGCAGTTCTTC
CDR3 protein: CASSTPGTLNEQFF

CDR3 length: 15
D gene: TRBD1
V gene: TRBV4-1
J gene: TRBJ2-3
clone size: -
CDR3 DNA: TGCGCCAGCAGCCTGACAGGACAGGGGACAGATACGCAGTATTTT
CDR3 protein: CASSLTGQGTDTQYF

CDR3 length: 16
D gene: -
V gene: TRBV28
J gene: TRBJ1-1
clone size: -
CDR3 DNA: TGTGCCAGCAGTGGCGGTGCGGCAGGGCTAAACACTGAAGCTTTCTTT
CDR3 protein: CASSGGAAGLNTEAFF

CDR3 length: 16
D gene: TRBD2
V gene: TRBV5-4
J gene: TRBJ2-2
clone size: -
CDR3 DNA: TGTGCCAGCACCTCCAACCCGGGAGGCGGCACCGGGGAGCTGTTTTTT
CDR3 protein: CASTSNPGGGTGELFF

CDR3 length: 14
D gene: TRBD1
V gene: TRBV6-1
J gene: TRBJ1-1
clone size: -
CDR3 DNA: TGTGCCAGCAGTGGGGACAGACAGAACACTGAAGCTTTCTTT
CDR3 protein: CASSGDRQNTEAFF

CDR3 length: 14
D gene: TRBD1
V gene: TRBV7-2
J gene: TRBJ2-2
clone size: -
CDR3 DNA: TGTGCCAGCAGCCCTCGGACAGGGGCCGGGGAGCTGTTTTTT
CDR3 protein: CASSPRTGAGELFF

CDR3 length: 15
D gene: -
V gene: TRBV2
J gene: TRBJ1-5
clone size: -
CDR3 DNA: TGTGCCAGCAGAGTACAGGGAACAAGCAATCAGCCCCAGCATTTT
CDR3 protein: CASRVQGTSNQPQHF

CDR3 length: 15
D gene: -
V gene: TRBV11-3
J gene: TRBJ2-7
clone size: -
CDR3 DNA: TGTGCCAGCAGCTTAGAACACGGGAACTCCTACGAGCAGTACTTC
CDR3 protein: CASSLEHGNSYEQYF

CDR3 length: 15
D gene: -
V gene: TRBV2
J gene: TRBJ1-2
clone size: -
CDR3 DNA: TGTGCCAGCAGTGAATTTCTGGAGGGAAGCGGTGGCTACACCTTC
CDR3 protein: CASSEFLEGSGGYTF

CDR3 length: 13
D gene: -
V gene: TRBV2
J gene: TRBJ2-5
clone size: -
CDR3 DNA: TGTGCCAGCCCCCAGGCAGAGGAAGAGACCCAGTACTTC
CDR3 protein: CASPQAEEETQYF

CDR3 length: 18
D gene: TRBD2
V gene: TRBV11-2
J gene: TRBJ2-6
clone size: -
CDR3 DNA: TGTGCCAGCAGCCGCTTCCCTAGCGGGGCTATCGGGGCCAACGTCCTGACTTTC
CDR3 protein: CASSRFPSGAIGANVLTF

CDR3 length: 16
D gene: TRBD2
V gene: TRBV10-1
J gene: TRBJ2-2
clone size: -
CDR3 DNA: TGCGCCAGCAGCGCAGGGAGCGGGGGGGCCATCGGGGAGCTGTTTTTT
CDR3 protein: CASSAGSGGAIGELFF

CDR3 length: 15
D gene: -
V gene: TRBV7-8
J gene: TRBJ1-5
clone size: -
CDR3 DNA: TGTGCCAGCAGCTTCCCCGGGACCGTCAATCAGCCCCAGCATTTT
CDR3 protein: CASSFPGTVNQPQHF

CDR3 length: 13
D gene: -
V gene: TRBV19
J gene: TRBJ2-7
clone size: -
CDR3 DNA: TGTGCCAGTAGTAATACAGGCCCCTACGAGCAGTACTTC
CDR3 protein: CASSNTGPYEQYF

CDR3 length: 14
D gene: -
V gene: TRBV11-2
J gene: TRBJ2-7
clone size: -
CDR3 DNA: TGTGCCAGCAGCTTAGCAGAGACTAACTACGAGCAGTACTTC
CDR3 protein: CASSLAETNYEQYF

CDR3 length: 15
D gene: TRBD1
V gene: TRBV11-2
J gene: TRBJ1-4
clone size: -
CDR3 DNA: TGTGCCAGCAGCTTAAGGACAGGGTTAGGAGAAAAACTGTTTTTT
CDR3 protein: CASSLRTGLGEKLFF

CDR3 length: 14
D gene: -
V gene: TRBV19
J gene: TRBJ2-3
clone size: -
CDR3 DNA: TGTGCCAGTACACCGACAGGTCTCTTAGATACGCAGTATTTT
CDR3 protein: CASTPTGLLDTQYF

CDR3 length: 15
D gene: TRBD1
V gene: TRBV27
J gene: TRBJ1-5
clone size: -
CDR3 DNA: TGTGCCAGCAGCCCACAGGGGGTTGGCAATCAGCCCCAGCATTTT
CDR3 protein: CASSPQGVGNQPQHF

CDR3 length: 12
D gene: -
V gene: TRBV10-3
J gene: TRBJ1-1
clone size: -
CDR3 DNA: TGTGCCATCAGTGAGTCTACAGTTGAAGCTTTCTTT
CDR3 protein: CAISESTVEAFF

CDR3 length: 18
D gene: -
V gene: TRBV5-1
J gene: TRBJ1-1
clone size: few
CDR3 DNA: TGCGCCAGCAGCTTGCGGTACGGGCTATCCGAGAGGAACACTGAAGCTTTCTTT
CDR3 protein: CASSLRYGLSERNTEAFF

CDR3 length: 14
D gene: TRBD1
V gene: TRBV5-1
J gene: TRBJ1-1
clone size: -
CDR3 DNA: TGCGCCAGCAGCCCGGGACAGGGGGCAACTGAAGCTTTCTTT
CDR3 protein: CASSPGQGATEAFF

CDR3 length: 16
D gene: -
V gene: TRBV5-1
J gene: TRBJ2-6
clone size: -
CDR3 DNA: TGCGCCAGCAGCACCGACCCGGGCTCTGGGGCCAACGTCCTGACTTTC
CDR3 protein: CASSTDPGSGANVLTF